This T cell receptor beta chain was sequenced in a study of blood T cell repertoires in COVID-19 (dated by TCRdb to 2020 to 2021). Concerning the study at large: Samples from collaborators originated in the United States, Italy and Spain and spanned both the acute and convalescent phases of COVID-19. The material from the prospective study consisted of cDNA or gDNA derived from T cells, B-cell-depleted T cells, or PBMCs. The dataset comprised deeply sampled blood TCRbeta repertoires from subjects exposed to, actively infected with, or recovered from COVID-19. The repertoires were made available in a free public database intended to serve as a resource for research on the immune response to SARS-CoV-2. The samples were drawn from two sources: the first 160 participants of the ongoing ImmuneRACE study, and fewer than 1,500 subjects contributed by 6 global collaborators. Sample metadata almost always included a de-identified subject ID, COVID-19 status, age in years and sex. Where available, HLA class I and class II types were taken from metadata supplied by the sample provider and were not determined by assay-based typing.

The junction shows trimming of 6 bases on V and 8 bases on J, plus 7 bases between the germline ends. Reading the germline V gene (reference sequence) gives CDR1 LNHDA and CDR2 SQIVND. CDR3 length: 11 amino acids, cysteine to phenylalanine. Of all the DNA, just the CDR3 is kept, 33 bases in frame from base 1. Concerning this clone itself: It has no known antigen specificity. Base qualities are not recorded, but no much larger clone differs from it by a single base.

TCRbeta CDR3 regions were amplified from genomic DNA using the immunoSEQ Assay, a bias-controlled multiplex PCR. From the authors' description of their analysis: The number of nucleated cells in each sample was estimated by amplification of reference gene primers within the assay. To quantify the absolute abundance of each unique TCRbeta CDR3 rearrangement, sequence reads were collapsed and filtered. Productive Simpson clonality was computed per sample as the square root of Simpson's diversity index over productive rearrangements. Drawn from immuneACCESS, this table holds only the in-frame rearrangements with V and J called that TCRdb kept. Clones are partly lost; checked studies trace under half to an unresolved V gene and leave the rest unexplained. V, J and clone size derive from that table, while D and trimming were established from the DNA sequence. This sample gives about 520,000 clones in total; roughly 85% of them show up just once. The ten top clones hold 3% to 4% of the sample.

Here is what the overall study found, with its caveats: The amount of clinical and demographic metadata varied by source and participant and was provided uncurated.

Collaborating institutions collected whole blood in K2EDTA tubes following their own protocols. For TCRbeta analysis, collaborators shipped samples as frozen whole blood, isolated PBMCs, or DNA extracted from either of those sample types. The chain is made from TRBV19 and TRBJ1-4, with no confidently assigned D gene. The clonotype originates from a human donor in a cohort sampled during active COVID-19. Sequenced material: peripheral blood. The CDR3 protein is CASSLTEKLFF. The base sequence is TGTGCCAGTAGCTTGACAGAAAAACTGTTTTTT.